The 23 T cell receptor beta chains reported below all come from one sample, sequenced in a study of TIL therapy for anti-PD-1-resistant metastatic lung cancer (dated by TCRdb to about 2021). TCR beta CDR3 regions were amplified from genomic DNA by bias-controlled multiplex PCR with the immunoSEQ v3 hsTCRB kit. TCRdb holds this immuneACCESS table with in-frame rearrangements only. Some clones are missing; in checked studies, unresolved V genes explain under half, and the rest has no known cause. Across this sample there are approximately 53,000 clones, with approximately 79% seen only once. The biggest ten clones account for about 5% of the sample. In light of the paper, this sample's time point label describes: pre-treatment sample, taken before nivolumab and TIL therapy. This specimen consisted of blood, obtained at baseline. The receptors come from a woman aged 30 to 85 with non-small cell lung cancer.

The rearrangement joins TRBV19 to TRBJ2-7; tentative D call: TRBD2 (6 bases). The V gene's germline CDR1 is LNHDA and CDR2 SQIVND (reference sequence). This CDR3 contains 12 residues. V was cut by 3 bases and J by 7 bases, with 10 bases left in between. CDR3 sequence (DNA): TGTGCCAGTAGTATTCCCGCGGGGGAGCAGTACTTC. Protein: CASSIPAGEQYF.

This chain connects TRBV30 to TRBJ1-3; D is uncertain. The length of the CDR3 is 13 residues. The germline gives CDR1 GTSNPN, CDR2 SVGIG (reference sequence). V dropped 8 bases and J dropped 4 bases, with 15 bases sitting between them. CDR3 DNA: TGTGCCCGAGGTCCAAACACGGGAAACACCATATATTTT. Protein product: CARGPNTGNTIYF.

The chain carries TRBV28 and TRBJ2-3; tentatively, D is TRBD1 (6 bases). The CDR3 is 16 amino acids. Between the trimmed V and J ends, which lost 0 bases and 5 bases, there was a span of 15 bases. From germline, CDR1 is MDHEN and CDR2 SYDVKM. CDR3 amino acids: CASSLWGATGLDTQYF. The CDR3 DNA is TGTGCCAGCAGTTTATGGGGGGCCACAGGGTTAGATACGCAGTATTTT.

This clone was found many times. This chain connects TRBV7-2 to TRBJ1-2; weak D call: TRBD1 (5 bases). V lost 1 base, J lost 7 bases, and 16 bases lay in between. The CDR3 length is 15 residues. The germline gives CDR1 SGHTA, CDR2 FQGNSA. The CDR3 nucleotides read TGTGCCAGCAGCTTAGATAGTTTGGCAGGGAGTGGCTACACCTTC. It is translated as CASSLDSLAGSGYTF.

This clone has just one count. The J gene is TRBJ2-5, the V gene TRBV7-9; 7 bases are a match to TRBD1. J lost 1 base, V lost 6 bases, and 2 bases had no gene match. This CDR3 has 13 amino acids. CDR1 SEHNR and CDR2 FQNEAQ come from the germline V gene (reference sequence). Written as DNA, the CDR3 is TGTGCCAGCAGTCGGACAGGCCAAGAGACCCAGTACTTC. Translating it yields CASSRTGQETQYF.

Only a few counts were recorded for this clone. The genes are TRBV10-1 and TRBJ2-7; no reliable D call. The CDR3 totals 10 residues. Germline V gene lookup returns CDR1 WNHNN and CDR2 SYGVQD (reference sequence). V shed 6 bases and J shed 9 bases, with 9 bases lying between them. The CDR3 region is CASRITLQYF. CDR3 coding DNA: TGCGCCAGCAGAATTACGTTGCAGTACTTC.

The chain is built from TRBV4-1 and TRBJ2-3; 11 bases are shared with TRBD2. The CDR3 sequence is 15 residues long. Germline lookup yields CDR1 MGHRA and CDR2 YSYEKL. J gave up 6 bases and V 4 bases, and 6 bases lay outside the gene matches. The CDR3 loop reads CASSPLAGVRDTQYF. CDR3 nucleotide sequence: TGCGCCAGCAGCCCACTAGCGGGGGTCCGGGATACGCAGTATTTT.

The chain carries TRBV19 and TRBJ1-3, with a weak D call TRBD1 (5 bases). This CDR3 contains 14 residues. V lost 4 bases, J lost 4 bases, and 11 bases lay in between. Germline CDR1 reads LNHDA; CDR2 reads SQIVND (reference sequence). CDR3 residues: CASSTGASGNTIYF. The CDR3 DNA reads as TGTGCCAGTAGTACTGGGGCCTCAGGAAACACCATATATTTT.

The chain couples TRBV7-2 to TRBJ1-4; D possibly corresponds to TRBD1 (6 bases). Trimming cost V 6 bases and J 3 bases, with 20 bases left between them. CDR3 size: 17 residues. Germline V gene lookup returns CDR1 SGHTA and CDR2 FQGNSA. The CDR3 sequence: CASRNYRVGIANEKLFF. The CDR3 coding sequence is TGTGCCAGCAGGAATTACAGGGTGGGAATAGCTAATGAAAAACTGTTTTTT.

J is TRBJ2-1 and V is TRBV7-8, with TRBD2 as a possible D gene (5 bases). In germline, CDR1 is SGHVS, CDR2 FQNEAQ. The V end lost 3 bases, the J end lost 4 bases, and 22 bases lay between the germline ends. This CDR3 comprises 18 residues. CDR3 in amino acids: CASSFVTSTARSYNEQFF. The DNA for the CDR3 is TGTGCCAGCAGCTTCGTAACTAGTACTGCAAGATCTTACAATGAGCAGTTCTTC.

This clone was seen more than once but under ten times. This chain joins TRBV25-1 and TRBJ2-2, with D maybe TRBD1 (6 bases). Trimming removed 1 base from V and 0 bases from J, with 6 bases in between. Germline V gene data show CDR1 as MGHDK and CDR2 as SYGVNS. CDR3 size: 15 residues. CDR3 coding DNA: TGTGCCAGCAGTGAATGGACAGCGAACACCGGGGAGCTGTTTTTT. Protein sequence: CASSEWTANTGELFF.

This clone has just a few counts. The chain links TRBV19 to TRBJ1-1; a possible D gene is TRBD1 (6 bases). V gave up 3 bases and J gave up 5 bases, with 10 bases separating them. The germline CDR1 and CDR2 sequences are LNHDA and SQIVND (reference sequence). CDR3 size: 13 residues. CDR3 nucleotide sequence: TGTGCCAGTAGTATGGGAAGGGGGACTGAAGCTTTCTTT. Its translation is CASSMGRGTEAFF. Combining the CDR3 with reference TRBV19 and TRBJ1-1 gives the whole variable domain DGGITQSPKYLFRKEGQNVTLSCEQNLNHDAMYWYRQDPGQGLRLIYYSQIVNDFQKGDIAEGYSVSREKKESFPLTVTSAQKNPTAFYLCASSMGRGTEAFFGQGTRLTVV.

This clone turned up a few times. This chain connects TRBV6-5 to TRBJ2-2, with 8 bases that match TRBD2. This CDR3 is built from 15 residues. Trimming cost V 7 bases and J 7 bases; bases outside gene matches: 11. Germline V gene sequence: CDR1 MNHEY, CDR2 SVGAGI. Here the CDR3 reads CASTKNREGLGELFF. The CDR3 region has the DNA TGTGCCAGCACTAAAAACCGGGAGGGCCTCGGGGAGCTGTTTTTT.

This clone was seen a handful of times. The DNA of the CDR3 is TGTGCCAGCTCCACCCGGGGACTAGCAGAGTACGAGCAGTACTTC. Encoded protein: CASSTRGLAEYEQYF. This chain connects TRBV18 to TRBJ2-7; TRBD2 agrees at 9 bases. This CDR3 spans 15 amino acids. Looked up from germline, CDR1 is KGHSH and CDR2 is LQKENI. V lost 6 bases, J lost 4 bases, and 10 bases stayed unmatched.

The V call is TRBV6-6, the J call TRBJ2-7; 8 bases map to TRBD1. Germline-derived CDR1 and CDR2 are MNHNY and SVGAGI (reference sequence). J lost 0 bases, V lost 4 bases, and 5 bases had no gene match. The CDR3 covers 15 residues. CDR3 DNA: TGTGCCAGCAGTTCACCGGGACAGGTCTCCTACGAGCAGTACTTC. This encodes CASSSPGQVSYEQYF.

This clone was recorded a few times. V is TRBV7-9 and J is TRBJ2-7; no definite D call. This CDR3 is 12 amino acids long. CDR1 SEHNR and CDR2 FQNEAQ come from the germline V gene (reference sequence). Between the trimmed V and J ends, which lost 1 base and 6 bases, there was a span of 7 bases. The CDR3 DNA sequence: TGTGCCAGCAGCTTAGAGGTGGGCGAGCAGTACTTC. Translating gives CASSLEVGEQYF. The full variable domain, in which reference TRBV7-9 and TRBJ2-7 provide the parts outside the CDR3, is DTGVSQNPRHKITKRGQNVTFRCDPISEHNRLYWYRQTLGQGPEFLTYFQNEAQLEKSRLLSDRFSAERPKGSFSTLEIQRTEQGDSAMYLCASSLEVGEQYFGPGTRLTVT.

The rearrangement uses TRBV4-1 and TRBJ2-2; TRBD2 matches at 7 bases. J lost 5 bases, V lost 1 base, and 4 bases had no gene match. CDR3 length equals 15 residues. Germline assignment: CDR1 MGHRA and CDR2 YSYEKL. CDR3 nucleotide sequence: TGCGCCAGCAGCCAAGCGGGAGGACGGACCGGGGAGCTGTTTTTT. Amino acids: CASSQAGGRTGELFF.

V is TRBV6-5 and J is TRBJ1-1; D remains ambiguous. The CDR3 is made up of 16 amino acids. Germline V gene sequence: CDR1 MNHEY, CDR2 SVGAGI. The germline V and J ends were trimmed by 2 bases and 1 base, with 14 bases remaining between them. The CDR3 DNA reads TGTGCCAGCAGTTACAGAGCGGACGGGCCGAACACTGAAGCTTTCTTT. This gives the protein CASSYRADGPNTEAFF.

This sequence joins TRBV2 and TRBJ1-1; 10 bases fit TRBD1. CDR3 length: 15 amino acids. The junction had 9 bases not matched to a gene; V was cut back by 7 bases and J by 4 bases. CDR1 SNHLY and CDR2 FYNNEI come from the germline V gene. CDR3 in DNA: TGTGCCAGCATCCTGACAGGGGGCACGAGCACTGAAGCTTTCTTT. It encodes CASILTGGTSTEAFF. The full variable domain, completed using reference TRBV2 and TRBJ1-1, is EPEVTQTPSHQVTQMGQEVILRCVPISNHLYFYWYRQILGQKVEFLVSFYNNEISEKSEIFDDQFSVERPDGSNFTLKIRSTKLEDSAMYFCASILTGGTSTEAFFGQGTRLTVV.

J is TRBJ2-1 and V is TRBV6-1; tentatively, D is TRBD1 (6 bases). The CDR3 has 13 amino acids. Germline V gives CDR1 MNHNS, CDR2 SASEGT. V was trimmed by 2 bases and J by 5 bases, leaving 7 bases between them. CDR3 residues: CASSENRDNEQFF. The CDR3, as DNA: TGTGCCAGCAGTGAAAACAGGGACAATGAGCAGTTCTTC.

The chain has TRBV4-2 and TRBJ2-7; D ambiguous. Trimming shortened V by 5 bases and J by 3 bases, and 5 bases separated the two germline ends. Germline CDR1 LGHNA, CDR2 YNFKEQ. The CDR3 covers 11 residues. The CDR3 DNA sequence: TGTGCCAGCAGCTCCATCTACGAGCAGTACTTC. Residues: CASSSIYEQYF.

This rearrangement joins TRBV20-1 to TRBJ2-1; D is possibly TRBD1 (6 bases). The length of the CDR3 is 11 residues. Trimming took off 6 bases at V and 10 bases at J, with 13 bases between the two ends. Germline-derived CDR1 and CDR2 are DFQATT and SNEGSKA (reference sequence). CDR3 nucleotide sequence: TGCAGTGCCCTGGACAGCCCCGAGCAGTTCTTC. This translates into CSALDSPEQFF.

The table lists this clone with a count of one. CDR3 residues: CASNRPDTQYF. The CDR3 DNA sequence: TGTGCCAGCAATCGGCCAGATACGCAGTATTTT. The chain has TRBV2 and TRBJ2-3, with no clear D. The germline CDR1 and CDR2 sequences are SNHLY and FYNNEI. This CDR3 has 11 residues. Trimming pared 7 bases from V and 4 bases from J, leaving 6 bases between.